The 14 T cell receptor beta chains given below trace back to one sample, sequenced in a study of cytomegalovirus exposure and HLA in healthy donors. PCR involved 60 Vbeta and 13 Jbeta primers. Profiling relied on immunoSEQ multiplex PCR, and the TCRdb table lists in-frame clones only, not all of them. This table has about 140,000 clones, roughly 75% appearing once. Sequencing was carried out using PBMCs. All receptors derive from a man aged 40-49 years in good health and CMV-seronegative.

The chain recombines TRBV6-5 with TRBJ1-4; possibly TRBD1 for D (5 bases). V lost 5 bases and J 5 bases, leaving 15 bases between the germline ends. This CDR3 has 15 residues. Per the germline V gene, CDR1 is MNHEY and CDR2 is SVGAGI. The CDR3 loop reads CASSHEWGGNEKLFF. The CDR3 DNA is TGTGCCAGCAGTCACGAGTGGGGGGGGAATGAAAAACTGTTTTTT.

The CDR3 spells CASSPGTGGNGYTF. CDR3 DNA: TGTGCCAGCTCACCAGGGACAGGGGGTAATGGCTACACCTTC. The chain couples TRBV18 to TRBJ1-2; 11 bases align to TRBD1. Per the germline V gene, CDR1 is KGHSH and CDR2 is LQKENI. This CDR3 is built from 14 residues. The trim removed 2 bases at V and 6 bases at J, leaving 2 bases unmatched.

The count of this clone is one. The rearrangement uses TRBV2 and TRBJ1-5; 11 bases line up with TRBD1. The V gene's germline CDR1 is SNHLY and CDR2 FYNNEI. Losses at the gene ends were 8 bases for V and 6 bases for J; bases not matched to a gene: 30. The CDR3 covers 22 residues. The DNA for the CDR3 is TGTGCCAGCCGCATCCGAACCTCCCATCCAAGGACAGGGGGCGTAATTCTTCAGCCCCAGCATTTT. This encodes CASRIRTSHPRTGGVILQPQHF.

The chain combines TRBV7-9 with TRBJ2-1; 7 bases align to TRBD2. Germline V lookup: CDR1 SEHNR, CDR2 FQNEAQ (reference sequence). This CDR3 has 16 residues. V lost 6 bases to trimming and J lost 4 bases; unmatched junction nucleotides: 12. CDR3 coding DNA: TGTGCCAGCAGACACGGCGTGCGGGGGAGATACAATGAGCAGTTCTTC. Its translation is CASRHGVRGRYNEQFF.

This clone was picked up a small number of times. V usage is TRBV4-3 and J usage is TRBJ2-3; 9 nucleotides match TRBD2. The CDR3 totals 15 residues. CDR1 and CDR2 from the germline V gene are LGHNA and YSLEER. J was trimmed by 4 bases and V by 1 base; bases with no gene match: 3. CDR3: CASSQGVAGADTQYF. DNA for the CDR3: TGCGCCAGCAGCCAAGGAGTAGCGGGGGCAGATACGCAGTATTTT.

This clone has a handful of counts. This chain connects TRBV4-2 to TRBJ1-2, with D possibly being TRBD1 (6 bases). The length of the CDR3 is 15 residues. Trimming took off 0 bases at V and 1 base at J, with 9 bases between the two ends. Germline lookup yields CDR1 LGHNA and CDR2 YNFKEQ. CDR3 nucleotide sequence: TGTGCCAGCAGCCAAGACTCCAGGGGTAACTATGGCTACACCTTC. Protein: CASSQDSRGNYGYTF.

This clone is a singleton in its sample. The chain carries TRBV6-5 and TRBJ2-5, with a possible D match to TRBD2 (6 bases). The CDR3 loop spans 15 amino acids. Deletions cut 0 bases from V and 0 bases from J, with 8 bases between. CDR1 is MNHEY, CDR2 SVGAGI, per germline. CDR3 protein: CASSYSKRDQETQYF. CDR3 bases: TGTGCCAGCAGTTACTCTAAGCGGGACCAAGAGACCCAGTACTTC.

This sequence joins TRBV10-3 and TRBJ1-5; TRBD1 matches at 8 bases. Germline V lookup: CDR1 ENHRY, CDR2 SYGVKD. The CDR3 has 15 residues. The trim removed 9 bases at V and 7 bases at J, leaving 14 bases unmatched. CDR3 coding DNA: TGTGCCATTCGTTCGGGGGCAGGGGGCTACCAGCCCCAGCATTTT. It specifies CAIRSGAGGYQPQHF.

This clone showed up just once. The chain is built from TRBV7-2 and TRBJ2-7; TRBD1 agrees at 7 bases. With 5 bases clipped from V and 3 bases from J, the junction kept 4 bases outside the gene matches. Germline-derived CDR1 and CDR2 are SGHTA and FQGNSA. CDR3 length equals 13 residues. The CDR3 here is CASSIGQVYEQYF. CDR3 DNA sequence: TGTGCCAGCAGCATCGGACAGGTCTACGAGCAGTACTTC.

This clone appeared once. This chain uses TRBV7-9 with TRBJ2-5; D is unresolved. V lost 5 bases, J lost 2 bases, and 3 bases lay in between. Germline-derived CDR1 and CDR2 are SEHNR and FQNEAQ (reference sequence). The CDR3 consists of 11 residues. The CDR3 DNA reads TGTGCCAGCAGCCAGCAAGAGACCCAGTACTTC. Protein sequence: CASSQQETQYF.

This chain connects TRBV27 to TRBJ2-7; maybe TRBD2 (7 bases). From germline, CDR1 is MNHEY and CDR2 SMNVEV (reference sequence). The CDR3 is 15 amino acids. V lost 3 bases and J lost 1, with 13 bases in between. The DNA of the CDR3 is TGTGCCAGCAGTTTGTGGGGGGGCAGTTCCTACGAGCAGTACTTC. It translates to CASSLWGGSSYEQYF.

V usage is TRBV5-1 and J usage is TRBJ2-1; 9 positions agree with TRBD1. The CDR3 extends over 15 amino acids. V was clipped by 0 bases and J by 6 bases; unmatched bases: 4. Germline CDR1 reads SGHRS; CDR2 reads YFSETQ. The CDR3 here is CASSLEGTGFNEQFF. Written as DNA, the CDR3 is TGCGCCAGCAGCTTGGAAGGGACAGGGTTCAATGAGCAGTTCTTC.

V is TRBV19 and J is TRBJ2-7, with TRBD2 as a possible D gene (5 bases). The V gene's germline CDR1 is LNHDA and CDR2 SQIVND (reference sequence). This CDR3 is 15 amino acids long. Between the trimmed V and J ends, which lost 7 bases and 0 bases, there was a span of 16 bases. The CDR3 DNA follows: TGTGCCAGTACCCCCTCATTCCGGGGCTCCTACGAGCAGTACTTC. It yields the protein CASTPSFRGSYEQYF.

The rearrangement joins TRBV25-1 to TRBJ2-2; tentative D call: TRBD2 (5 bases). CDR1 is MGHDK, CDR2 SYGVNS, per germline. The CDR3 is 16 amino acids. The V end lost 0 bases, the J end lost 6 bases, and 14 bases lay between the germline ends. The CDR3 DNA sequence: TGTGCCAGCAGTGAATATGGGCTTTCGGAGGCCGGGGAGCTGTTTTTT. Its translation is CASSEYGLSEAGELFF.